One sample yielded the 14 T cell receptor beta chains listed below, sequenced in a study of T cell repertoires in cytomegalovirus infection. TCRdb fed the reads into MiXCR, producing one record per CDR3 protein. The sample lists 150,000 to 200,000 distinct CDR3 sequences, approximately 15% occurring once. The sample taken for sequencing was PBMCs. The receptors shown here come from a human donor in good health (CMV status not recorded). Some clones in this sample may be carry-over from other donors' samples.

This clonotype was seen many times. The CDR3 protein is CASSTNSNTEAFF. The CDR3 DNA follows: TGTGCCAGCAGCACCAATTCGAACACTGAAGCTTTCTTT. The chain is built from TRBV27 and TRBJ1-1; unclear D gene. Trimming removed 6 bases at V and 1 base at J, with 9 bases between. Looked up from germline, CDR1 is MNHEY and CDR2 is SMNVEV (reference sequence). This CDR3 spans 13 amino acids.

The rearrangement links TRBV20-1 to TRBJ2-5; possibly TRBD1 or TRBD2 for D (5 bases each). There are 14 residues in the CDR3. The V and J ends lost 6 bases and 2 bases respectively, with 16 bases between them. In germline, CDR1 is DFQATT, CDR2 SNEGSKA (reference sequence). The CDR3, as DNA: TGCAGTGCCCTTCCGGGGACCAGGCAAGAGACCCAGTACTTC. This encodes CSALPGTRQETQYF.

There are many counts of this clonotype. The V and J genes are TRBV11-2 and TRBJ2-1, with 14 bases fitting TRBD2. V trimming: 5 bases; J trimming: 10 bases; junction bases outside the gene matches: 4. The germline V gene has CDR1 SGHAT and CDR2 FQNNGV. The CDR3 extends over 14 amino acids. Here the CDR3 reads CASSRTSGRPEQFF. DNA of the CDR3: TGTGCCAGCAGCCGGACTAGCGGGAGGCCGGAGCAGTTCTTC.

This clonotype was counted ten times or more. The gene calls are TRBV6-2 or TRBV6-3 and TRBJ2-2; TRBD2 matches 13 bases. J lost 6 bases, V lost 4 bases, and 11 bases had no gene match. The CDR3 contains 18 residues. Germline CDR1 reads MNHEY; CDR2 reads SVGEGT. The CDR3 bases are TGTGCCAGCAGTTCCCTTACCGGGACTAGCGGGATCTCCGGGGAGCTGTTTTTT. As protein: CASSSLTGTSGISGELFF.

The chain combines TRBV6-5 with TRBJ1-1; TRBD1 might be the D (6 bases). This CDR3 is built from 14 residues. Germline V gene lookup returns CDR1 MNHEY and CDR2 SVGAGI. Trimming took off 8 bases at V and 5 bases at J, with 18 bases between the two ends. CDR3 residues: CASVRDIKATEAFF. CDR3 coding DNA: TGTGCCAGCGTTAGGGACATCAAGGCAACTGAAGCTTTCTTT.

This clonotype was counted a few times. This chain uses TRBV7-9 with TRBJ2-3, with 9 bases aligning to TRBD1. The V gene end was trimmed by 2 bases and the J gene end by 1 base; junction bases not matched to a gene: 10. Looked up from germline, CDR1 is SEHNR and CDR2 is FQNEAQ (reference sequence). This CDR3 contains 18 residues. The CDR3 is CASSLNGLRDRGTDTQYF. CDR3 in DNA: TGTGCCAGCAGCTTAAACGGCCTCCGGGACAGGGGCACAGATACGCAGTATTTT. The full variable domain, in which reference TRBV7-9 and TRBJ2-3 provide the parts outside the CDR3, is DTGVSQNPRHKITKRGQNVTFRCDPISEHNRLYWYRQTLGQGPEFLTYFQNEAQLEKSRLLSDRFSAERPKGSFSTLEIQRTEQGDSAMYLCASSLNGLRDRGTDTQYFGPGTRLTVL.

The sample holds many counts of this clonotype. This chain links TRBV12-3 or TRBV12-4 with TRBJ2-2, with TRBD1 identical over 7 bases. The ends lost 3 bases at V and 5 bases at J; junction bases unmatched: 9. CDR3 length: 16 amino acids. The CDR3 nucleotides are TGTGCCAGCAGTTTGACAGGGAGACACTTAACCGGGGAGCTGTTTTTT. As protein: CASSLTGRHLTGELFF.

The rearrangement uses TRBV19 and TRBJ1-1; D uncertain. Germline values: CDR1 LNHDA, CDR2 SQIVND (reference sequence). The CDR3 consists of 17 residues. Trimming cost V 2 bases and J 1 base, with 17 bases left between them. This CDR3 is CASSISPGIAENTEAFF. CDR3 in DNA: TGTGCCAGTAGTATATCCCCGGGGATCGCGGAGAACACTGAAGCTTTCTTT. Combining the CDR3 with reference TRBV19 and TRBJ1-1 gives the whole variable domain DGGITQSPKYLFRKEGQNVTLSCEQNLNHDAMYWYRQDPGQGLRLIYYSQIVNDFQKGDIAEGYSVSREKKESFPLTVTSAQKNPTAFYLCASSISPGIAENTEAFFGQGTRLTVV.

The table lists this clonotype with many counts. V is TRBV6-1 and J is TRBJ1-5; perhaps TRBD1 as D (5 bases). The CDR3 sequence is 14 residues long. Trimming pared 10 bases from V and 2 bases from J, leaving 15 bases between. Per the germline V gene, CDR1 is MNHNS and CDR2 is SASEGT. The CDR3 nucleotides read TGTGCCACCTGGGGTGGGGCGCGCAATCAGCCCCAGCATTTT. Translation: CATWGGARNQPQHF.

In this sample, this clonotype turned up once. The J gene is TRBJ2-1, the V gene TRBV14, with D tentatively TRBD2 (6 bases). V was trimmed by 2 bases and J by 13 bases, leaving 15 bases between them. CDR3 length: 13 amino acids. Germline V gene data show CDR1 as SGHDN and CDR2 as FVKESK. The CDR3 DNA reads as TGTGCCAGCAGCCAATCTCCCGGGAGCTCCCAGTTCTTC. It specifies CASSQSPGSSQFF.

The chain links TRBV7-4 to TRBJ2-7; 9 bases line up with TRBD1. Germline trimming cut 6 bases from V and 2 bases from J; bases unmatched to any gene: 8. CDR3 length: 15 residues. Germline loops: CDR1 SGHVT, CDR2 SQSDAQ. This chain's CDR3 is CASSFPGQGTYEQYF. The DNA of the CDR3 is TGTGCCAGCAGTTTCCCGGGACAGGGTACCTACGAGCAGTACTTC.

This clonotype occurred many times. V is TRBV14 and J is TRBJ2-2; 7 bases fit TRBD2. The trim removed 4 bases at V and 1 base at J, leaving 3 bases unmatched. CDR1 and CDR2 (germline): SGHDN, FVKESK. The CDR3 has 15 amino acids. The CDR3 nucleotides read TGTGCCAGCAGCCCCGGGACTAAGAACACCGGGGAGCTGTTTTTT. Translation: CASSPGTKNTGELFF.

This clonotype was seen at least ten times. DNA of the CDR3: TGTGCCAGCAGCTACCCGGCGGCGGGGGAGCAGTACTTC. This sequence encodes CASSYPAAGEQYF. The genes are TRBV7-2 and TRBJ2-7, with TRBD2 as a possible D gene (6 bases). CDR1 is SGHTA, CDR2 FQGNSA, per germline. Trimming left V 4 bases short and J 7 bases short, with 14 bases between. The CDR3 spans 13 residues. Full variable domain (outside the CDR3, taken from reference TRBV7-2 and TRBJ2-7): GAGVSQSPSNKVTEKGKDVELRCDPISGHTALYWYRQSLGQGLEFLIYFQGNSAPDKSGLPSDRFSAERTGGSVSTLTIQRTQQEDSAVYLCASSYPAAGEQYFGPGTRLTVT.

The gene calls are TRBV12-3 or TRBV12-4 and TRBJ1-5, with D maybe TRBD1 (6 bases). The CDR3 spans 12 residues. Trimming took 8 bases from V and 7 from J, leaving 12 bases between them. The CDR3 reads CASSRDMQPQHF. CDR3 DNA sequence: TGTGCCAGCTCCCGGGACATGCAGCCCCAGCATTTT.